The rows below give T cell receptor beta chains drawn from one sample of a study of CD8 T cells in Susac syndrome. TCRdb re-derived calls from the immunoSEQ multiplex PCR reads in MiXCR, one entry per CDR3 protein. This sample carries 100,000 to 150,000 distinct CDR3 sequences, roughly 92% of them seen once, and the ten largest clones take about 0.098%. Sequenced input: CD4+ T cells from PBMCs. These receptors all come from a human donor in good health. CDR3s include the opening cysteine and the closing phenylalanine or tryptophan. A D gene is named only where the DNA matches it firmly. Clone size is given for some rows only: seen once, a few or many times, or a class if the clone is expanded.

V,D,length,size,J,DNA,CDR3
TRBV3-1,NA,13,NA,TRBJ1-2,TGTGCCAGCAGCCAAGGATGGGGACGTGGCTACACCTTC,CASSQGWGRGYTF
TRBV19,NA,16,once,TRBJ2-3,TGTGCCAGTAGTATCCGGTCGCGTCAGGCACCAGATACGCAGTATTTT,CASSIRSRQAPDTQYF
TRBV2,NA,12,NA,TRBJ1-2,TGTGCCAGCAAGGGGATGGACTATGGCTACACCTTC,CASKGMDYGYTF
TRBV9,TRBD2,16,once,TRBJ2-2,TGTGCCAGCAGCGTAGTAGCGGCTAGCGGGGCCGGGGAGCTGTTTTTT,CASSVVAASGAGELFF
TRBV20-1,TRBD2,15,NA,TRBJ2-7,TGCAGTGCTAGAGATCGGTGGGGGGGACCCTACGAGCAGTACTTC,CSARDRWGGPYEQYF
TRBV20-1,TRBD2,14,NA,TRBJ2-3,TGCAGTGCTAGCCGACTAGCGGGAGTGGAGACGCAGTATTTT,CSASRLAGVETQYF
TRBV12-3/TRBV12-4,NA,17,NA,TRBJ2-4,TGTGCCAGCAGTTTAGCGTACGGAGGGACTGGGGAAAACATTCAGTACTTC,CASSLAYGGTGENIQYF
TRBV2,NA,14,once,TRBJ2-5,TGTGCCAGCAGTGAAGCTCTAGGGGCCATGGCCCAGTACTTC,CASSEALGAMAQYF
TRBV5-4,TRBD2,16,NA,TRBJ2-2,TGTGCCAGCAGCCATGGGGGGAGGGAGTACACCGGGGAGCTGTTTTTT,CASSHGGREYTGELFF
TRBV6-2/TRBV6-3,NA,14,NA,TRBJ2-7,TGTGCCAGCAGTCATCGGACCAGGGGCCACGAGCAGTACTTC,CASSHRTRGHEQYF
TRBV28,NA,14,NA,TRBJ2-1,TGTGCCAGCAGGTCGGGAGCAGCAACGGGTGAGCAGTTCTTC,CASRSGAATGEQFF
TRBV7-9,NA,14,NA,TRBJ2-7,TGTGCCAGCCAGCCCGGGGCGAAACCCTACGAGCAGTACTTC,CASQPGAKPYEQYF
TRBV12-3/TRBV12-4,TRBD2,15,NA,TRBJ2-5,TGTGCCAGCAGTTTAACGGGAGGGAGCCAAGAGACCCAGTACTTC,CASSLTGGSQETQYF
TRBV30,NA,17,NA,TRBJ1-5,TGTGCCTGGAGTCACCAGGTAGGGCGACATAGCAATCAGCCCCAGCATTTT,CAWSHQVGRHSNQPQHF
TRBV6-1,NA,17,NA,TRBJ1-5,TGTGCCAGCAGTGAACCCTTGGCAGGGAGGCGCAATCAGCCCCAGCATTTT,CASSEPLAGRRNQPQHF
TRBV5-1,NA,14,once,TRBJ1-2,TGCGCCAGCAGCTTGGGTAGGACACATGCTGGCTACACCTTC,CASSLGRTHAGYTF
TRBV7-8,NA,16,once,TRBJ2-3,TGTGCCAGCAGCCTAGGAGGGGTTGCTAGCACAGATACGCAGTATTTT,CASSLGGVASTDTQYF
TRBV19,TRBD2,18,NA,TRBJ2-1,TGTGCCAGTACGGAATCGGGACTAGCGGGAGGCATATACAATGAGCAGTTCTTC,CASTESGLAGGIYNEQFF
TRBV27,TRBD2,13,NA,TRBJ2-7,TGTGCCAGCAGTTCTGGGACTAGTAACGAGCAGTACTTC,CASSSGTSNEQYF
TRBV5-1,NA,16,NA,TRBJ2-2,TGCGCCAGCAGCCGGGGGCCAGGCGGCAACACCGGGGAGCTGTTTTTT,CASSRGPGGNTGELFF
TRBV6-1,NA,13,once,TRBJ1-2,TGTGCCAGCAGTGAAGCAGAGGGCTATGGCTACACCTTC,CASSEAEGYGYTF
TRBV29-1,NA,16,NA,TRBJ2-3,TGCAGCGTTCCCGGGATTCGCGGGCTTAGCACAGATACGCAGTATTTT,CSVPGIRGLSTDTQYF
TRBV7-2,NA,14,NA,TRBJ1-1,TGTGCCAGCAGCTTATTATCCATGAACACTGAAGCTTTCTTT,CASSLLSMNTEAFF
TRBV5-4,TRBD1,19,once,TRBJ1-5,TGTGCCAGCAGCTTCCGTACCACCCGAGACAGGGGGCCTAGTCAGCCCCAGCATTTT,CASSFRTTRDRGPSQPQHF
TRBV27,NA,14,NA,TRBJ1-6,TGTGCCAGCAGTTCGGACAGAGGATCTTCACCCCTCCACTTT,CASSSDRGSSPLHF
TRBV20-1,NA,14,NA,TRBJ2-7,TGCAGTGCTAGAGATGCCGGGAGTCCCTACGAGCAGTACTTC,CSARDAGSPYEQYF
TRBV20-1,TRBD2,13,NA,TRBJ2-3,TGCAGTGCTGGACTAGCGGGCACAGATACGCAGTATTTT,CSAGLAGTDTQYF
TRBV6-1,TRBD2,18,once,TRBJ2-3,TGTGCCAGCAGATTCATAGCGGGAGCACCTCTCGGCACAGATACGCAGTATTTT,CASRFIAGAPLGTDTQYF
TRBV9,NA,14,NA,TRBJ1-3,TGTGCCAGCAGCACATCGAGGACGGGAAACACCATATATTTT,CASSTSRTGNTIYF
TRBV5-1,NA,13,NA,TRBJ2-2,TGCGCCAGCAGCTTGGCCGGGGACGGGGAGCTGTTTTTT,CASSLAGDGELFF
TRBV4-1,NA,11,NA,TRBJ1-4,TGCGCCAGCAGCCGGAGCGGGAAACTGTTTTTT,CASSRSGKLFF
TRBV19,TRBD2,16,NA,TRBJ2-2,TGTGCCAGTAGTGTCCTCGGACTAGCGGCCACCGGGGAGCTGTTTTTT,CASSVLGLAATGELFF
TRBV12-3/TRBV12-4,NA,15,NA,TRBJ2-1,TGTGCCAGCAGTTTAGGCAGGTTCGGTCTTGATGAGCAGTTCTTC,CASSLGRFGLDEQFF
TRBV29-1,NA,12,NA,TRBJ1-1,TGCAGCGGGGGGAGTTTGAACACTGAAGCTTTCTTT,CSGGSLNTEAFF
TRBV5-1,NA,13,NA,TRBJ2-2,TGCGCCAGCAGCTTGGATCGGGGCGGGGAGCTGTTTTTT,CASSLDRGGELFF
TRBV29-1,NA,12,NA,TRBJ1-5,TGCAGCGTGAGAGACAGTGATCAGCCCCAGCATTTT,CSVRDSDQPQHF
TRBV19,NA,11,NA,TRBJ2-1,TGTGCCAGTAGTTCCCGGGATGAGCAGTTCTTC,CASSSRDEQFF
TRBV7-9,TRBD1,14,NA,TRBJ2-7,TGTGCCAGCGAACCGGGACAGGAGCCTATTGAGCAGTACTTC,CASEPGQEPIEQYF
TRBV5-1,TRBD2,14,NA,TRBJ2-5,TGCGCCAGCAGCCCTCGGGAGGGCACCGAGACCCAGTACTTC,CASSPREGTETQYF
TRBV11-2,NA,13,few,TRBJ2-2,TGTGCCAGCAGCTTACGAAACACCGGGGAGCTGTTTTTT,CASSLRNTGELFF
TRBV2,TRBD2,15,once,TRBJ2-3,TGTGCCAGCAGTGGGACTAGCGGAAGCACAGATACGCAGTATTTT,CASSGTSGSTDTQYF
TRBV6-5,NA,16,NA,TRBJ2-6,TGTGCCAGCAGTTACTCTTGGGGTTCTGGGGCCAACGTCCTGACTTTC,CASSYSWGSGANVLTF
TRBV6-1,NA,14,NA,TRBJ2-5,TGTGCCAGCAGTGGGACTTTCGGCCAAGAGACCCAGTACTTC,CASSGTFGQETQYF
TRBV6-5,NA,16,NA,TRBJ2-1,TGTGCCAGCAGTTACTCCATCGGGGCAGGGACCAATGAGCAGTTCTTC,CASSYSIGAGTNEQFF
TRBV7-2,NA,14,NA,TRBJ2-5,TGTGCCAGCACCAGATCGGGGGGCGGAGAGACCCAGTACTTC,CASTRSGGGETQYF
TRBV7-9,NA,15,NA,TRBJ1-6,TGTGCCAGCAGCTTAGCCTGGACAGATAATTCACCCCTCCACTTT,CASSLAWTDNSPLHF
TRBV2,NA,14,NA,TRBJ1-5,TGTGCCAGCAGGGTGGATATGGGCAATCAGCCCCAGCATTTT,CASRVDMGNQPQHF